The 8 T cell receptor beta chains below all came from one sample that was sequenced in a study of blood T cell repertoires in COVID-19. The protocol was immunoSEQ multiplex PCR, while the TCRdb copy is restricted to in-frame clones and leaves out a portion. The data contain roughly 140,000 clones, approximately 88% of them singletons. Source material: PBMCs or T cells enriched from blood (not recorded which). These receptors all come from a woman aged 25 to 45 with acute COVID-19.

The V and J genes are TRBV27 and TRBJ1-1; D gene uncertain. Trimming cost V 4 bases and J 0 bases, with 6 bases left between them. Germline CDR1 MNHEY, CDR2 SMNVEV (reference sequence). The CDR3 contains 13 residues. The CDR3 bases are TGTGCCAGCAGTTCCACAGTGAACACTGAAGCTTTCTTT. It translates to CASSSTVNTEAFF.

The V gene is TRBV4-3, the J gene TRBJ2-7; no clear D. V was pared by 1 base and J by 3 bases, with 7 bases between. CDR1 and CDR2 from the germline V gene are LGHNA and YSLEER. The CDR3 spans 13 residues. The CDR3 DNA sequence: TGCGCCAGCAGCCAAGGGTCCGGCTACGAGCAGTACTTC. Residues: CASSQGSGYEQYF.

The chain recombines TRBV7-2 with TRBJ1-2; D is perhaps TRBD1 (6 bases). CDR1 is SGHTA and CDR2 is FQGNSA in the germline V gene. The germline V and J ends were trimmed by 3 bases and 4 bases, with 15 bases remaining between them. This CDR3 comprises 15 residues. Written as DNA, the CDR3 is TGTGCCAGCAGCTTCCAACTTACAGGGTTCTATGGCTACACCTTC. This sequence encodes CASSFQLTGFYGYTF.

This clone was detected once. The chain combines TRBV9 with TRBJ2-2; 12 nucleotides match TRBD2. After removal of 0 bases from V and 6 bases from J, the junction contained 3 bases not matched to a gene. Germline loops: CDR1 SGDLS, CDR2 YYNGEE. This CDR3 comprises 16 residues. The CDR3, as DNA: TGTGCCAGCAGCGTAGGACTAGCGGGAGACCCCGGGGAGCTGTTTTTT. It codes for CASSVGLAGDPGELFF.

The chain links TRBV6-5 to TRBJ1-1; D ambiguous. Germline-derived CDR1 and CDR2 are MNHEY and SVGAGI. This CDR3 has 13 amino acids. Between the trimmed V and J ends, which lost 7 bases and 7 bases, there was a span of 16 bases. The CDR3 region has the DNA TGTGCCAGCAACCAGGTGCCCGGTGGTGAAGCTTTCTTT. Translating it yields CASNQVPGGEAFF.

CDR3 sequence: CASSLVRGAEAFF. In DNA, the CDR3 is TGTGCCAGCAGCTTAGTCCGCGGGGCTGAAGCTTTCTTT. V gene TRBV7-8 combines with J gene TRBJ1-1, with D uncertain. From germline, CDR1 is SGHVS and CDR2 FQNEAQ. The length of the CDR3 is 13 residues. The V end was cut by 1 base, the J end by 6 bases, with 9 bases between.

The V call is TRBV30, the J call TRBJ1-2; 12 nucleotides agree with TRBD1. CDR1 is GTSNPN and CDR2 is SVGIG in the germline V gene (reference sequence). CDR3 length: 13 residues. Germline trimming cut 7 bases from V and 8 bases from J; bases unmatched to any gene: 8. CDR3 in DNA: TGTGCCTCTTCGGGACAGGGGGCGGGAGGCTACACCTTC. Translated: CASSGQGAGGYTF.

The CDR3 protein is CASSFTTGSYNEQFF. The DNA for the CDR3 is TGTGCCAGCAGCTTTACTACAGGGTCCTACAATGAGCAGTTCTTC. This sequence joins TRBV7-9 and TRBJ2-1; TRBD1 is a possible D gene (6 bases). This CDR3 is 15 amino acids long. Germline CDR1 and CDR2: SEHNR and FQNEAQ (reference sequence). Trimming took 3 bases from V and 1 from J, leaving 10 bases between them.